These 24 T cell receptor beta chains were sequenced from one sample in a study of blood T cell repertoires in COVID-19. Produced via immunoSEQ multiplex PCR; TCRdb's table is partial and in-frame only. The sample includes 130,000 or so clones, around 86% seen only once; the top ten take around 4%. Sequenced material: peripheral blood. The receptor source for this set is a man aged 40-50 years with acute or convalescent COVID-19.

This clone was counted between two and nine times. The chain has TRBV9 and TRBJ1-3, with 8 bases aligning to TRBD1. The junction had 6 bases not matched to a gene; V was cut back by 7 bases and J by 0 bases. This CDR3 contains 15 residues. Germline lookup yields CDR1 SGDLS and CDR2 YYNGEE. CDR3 loop: CASGTGPVSGNTIYF. DNA for the CDR3: TGTGCCAGCGGGACAGGTCCGGTCTCTGGAAACACCATATATTTT.

In this sample, this clone turned up a few times. The chain is built from TRBV2 and TRBJ1-3, with D hard to call. This CDR3 is 15 amino acids long. Trimming took 1 base from V and 4 from J, leaving 11 bases between them. Germline CDR1 SNHLY, CDR2 FYNNEI. The CDR3 sequence: CASSEVRVGGNTIYF. The CDR3 nucleotides are TGTGCCAGCAGTGAAGTGAGGGTTGGGGGAAACACCATATATTTT. Combining the CDR3 with reference TRBV2 and TRBJ1-3 gives the whole variable domain EPEVTQTPSHQVTQMGQEVILRCVPISNHLYFYWYRQILGQKVEFLVSFYNNEISEKSEIFDDQFSVERPDGSNFTLKIRSTKLEDSAMYFCASSEVRVGGNTIYFGEGSWLTVV.

This rearrangement joins TRBV6-6 to TRBJ2-7, with a weak D call TRBD1 (6 bases). Trimming removed 7 bases from V and 4 bases from J, with 14 bases in between. This CDR3 has 13 amino acids. Germline CDR1 is MNHNY and CDR2 is SVGAGI (reference sequence). The CDR3 DNA reads TGTGCCAGCAAGTTGGACAGAACATACGAGCAGTACTTC. This translates into CASKLDRTYEQYF.

The chain has TRBV2 and TRBJ2-3; the match to TRBD1 covers 8 bases. The CDR3 loop spans 17 amino acids. Looked up from germline, CDR1 is SNHLY and CDR2 is FYNNEI. V dropped 3 bases and J dropped 0; count of bases not matched to a gene: 8. CDR3 sequence (DNA): TGTGCCAGCAGTGACTTTAGTTGGGACAGGAGCACAGATACGCAGTATTTT. The encoded protein is CASSDFSWDRSTDTQYF. The full variable domain, with the rest looked up from reference TRBV2 and TRBJ2-3, is EPEVTQTPSHQVTQMGQEVILRCVPISNHLYFYWYRQILGQKVEFLVSFYNNEISEKSEIFDDQFSVERPDGSNFTLKIRSTKLEDSAMYFCASSDFSWDRSTDTQYFGPGTRLTVL.

V and J are TRBV30 and TRBJ2-5; 9 bases map to TRBD2. Germline assignment: CDR1 GTSNPN and CDR2 SVGIG (reference sequence). This CDR3 contains 15 residues. V lost 4 bases, J lost 7 bases, and 13 bases stayed unmatched. The CDR3 sequence is CAWTQLSSGARTQYF. The CDR3 nucleotides are TGTGCCTGGACCCAGCTGTCTAGCGGGGCGAGGACCCAGTACTTC.

This rearrangement joins TRBV14 to TRBJ1-1; D is possibly TRBD1 (6 bases). From germline, CDR1 is SGHDN and CDR2 FVKESK. The CDR3 contains 16 residues. The germline V and J ends were trimmed by 4 bases and 1 base, with 16 bases remaining between them. The CDR3 region is CASSRARMTGNTEAFF. The CDR3 DNA follows: TGTGCCAGCAGCCGTGCCCGGATGACAGGGAACACTGAAGCTTTCTTT.

The sample holds a few counts of this clone. The chain uses TRBV18 and TRBJ1-2; D is ambiguous. Trimming shortened V by 3 bases and J by 6 bases, and 14 bases separated the two germline ends. The length of the CDR3 is 14 residues. Germline assignment: CDR1 KGHSH and CDR2 LQKENI. CDR3 bases: TGTGCCAGCTCACCTAGGAGCCTGCTGGATGGCTACACCTTC. Protein sequence: CASSPRSLLDGYTF.

The chain carries TRBV12-5 and TRBJ1-2, with a possible D match to TRBD1 (5 bases). CDR1 LGHNT and CDR2 FRNRAP come from the germline V gene. This CDR3 contains 14 residues. Trimming took off 1 base at V and 4 bases at J, with 10 bases between the two ends. DNA of the CDR3: TGTGCTAGTGGTTTGGACCTCGGGGGCTATGGCTACACCTTC. Amino acids: CASGLDLGGYGYTF.

This rearrangement joins TRBV5-6 to TRBJ1-1, with 7 bases that match TRBD1. J gave up 9 bases and V 2 bases, and 7 bases lay outside the gene matches. CDR3 size: 13 residues. CDR1 is SGHDT and CDR2 is YYEEEE in the germline V gene. As DNA, the CDR3 is TGTGCCAGCAGCTTAAGGCAGGGGGAGAAAGCTTTCTTT. It encodes CASSLRQGEKAFF.

The J gene is TRBJ1-4, the V gene TRBV13; 9 positions agree with TRBD1. V lost 4 bases to trimming and J lost 8 bases; unmatched junction nucleotides: 11. Germline assignment: CDR1 PRHDT and CDR2 FYEKMQ (reference sequence). The CDR3 runs 16 residues. The CDR3 sequence is CASSSIWTGDEEKLFF. The DNA for the CDR3 is TGTGCCAGCAGCTCAATATGGACAGGGGACGAAGAAAAACTGTTTTTT.

The genes are TRBV7-2 and TRBJ1-2; 7 nucleotides match TRBD1. The CDR3 spans 16 residues. Germline loops: CDR1 SGHTA, CDR2 FQGNSA. The trim removed 0 bases at V and 2 bases at J, leaving 6 bases unmatched. The CDR3 here is CASSLAFQGGNYGYTF. The CDR3 nucleotides read TGTGCCAGCAGCTTAGCTTTCCAGGGGGGCAACTATGGCTACACCTTC.

The rearrangement uses TRBV6-5 and TRBJ2-7; D is perhaps TRBD2 (8 bases). Germline V gene data show CDR1 as MNHEY and CDR2 as SVGAGI. The CDR3 extends over 14 amino acids. The V and J ends lost 8 bases and 1 base respectively, with 15 bases between them. The CDR3 reads CASREGATSYEQYF. CDR3 sequence (DNA): TGTGCCAGCCGGGAGGGGGCCACTTCCTACGAGCAGTACTTC.

V usage is TRBV5-1 and J usage is TRBJ1-2; D not certain. Deletions cut 2 bases from V and 0 bases from J, with 8 bases between. The CDR3 has 14 residues. Germline values: CDR1 SGHRS, CDR2 YFSETQ. The CDR3 sequence: CASSLRDTNYGYTF. DNA of the CDR3: TGCGCCAGCAGCTTACGGGATACTAACTATGGCTACACCTTC.

The chain carries TRBV15 and TRBJ2-7; 7 bases are a match to TRBD1. Germline V lookup: CDR1 LNHNV, CDR2 YYDKDF (reference sequence). The CDR3 runs to 16 residues. The V segment lost 0 bases and the J segment 4 bases; nucleotides outside the gene matches: 9. CDR3 coding DNA: TGTGCCACCAGCAGAGATAGGGGGCGAGGGGGTTACGAGCAGTACTTC. Protein: CATSRDRGRGGYEQYF.

The V call is TRBV6-2 or TRBV6-3, the J call TRBJ1-1; no reliable D call. The length of the CDR3 is 12 residues. Germline V gene lookup returns CDR1 MNHEY and CDR2 SVGEGT. The germline V and J ends were trimmed by 0 bases and 6 bases, with 5 bases remaining between them. CDR3 nucleotides: TGTGCCAGCAGTTACTCGACTTCTGAAGCTTTCTTT. Its protein product is CASSYSTSEAFF.

This clone was seen only a few times. This chain joins TRBV10-3 and TRBJ2-1; D is perhaps TRBD2 (6 bases). The CDR3 runs 13 residues. Germline V gives CDR1 ENHRY, CDR2 SYGVKD. Trimming took 4 bases from V and 5 from J, leaving 9 bases between them. DNA of the CDR3: TGTGCCATCAGTGGACTAGGAGACAATGAGCAGTTCTTC. Translated, it gives CAISGLGDNEQFF.

The CDR3 loop is CASSLGRAGYTF. The CDR3 coding sequence is TGTGCCAGCAGTTTGGGCAGGGCTGGCTACACCTTC. The rearrangement links TRBV12-3 or TRBV12-4 to TRBJ1-2; possibly TRBD1 for D (5 bases). The CDR3 is 12 residues long. V lost 3 bases, J lost 7 bases, and 9 bases lay in between.

V usage is TRBV6-1 and J usage is TRBJ2-3; maybe TRBD2 (6 bases). Trimming shortened V by 0 bases and J by 1 base, and 11 bases separated the two germline ends. Germline CDR1 MNHNS, CDR2 SASEGT. This CDR3 spans 16 amino acids. The CDR3 reads CASSEARWGGTDTQYF. CDR3 bases: TGTGCCAGCAGTGAAGCAAGATGGGGGGGCACAGATACGCAGTATTTT.

This CDR3 is CASSQGQGKNSPLHF. The CDR3 nucleotides are TGTGCCAGCAGCCAAGGGCAGGGAAAGAATTCACCCCTCCACTTT. The chain uses TRBV14 and TRBJ1-6; perhaps TRBD1 as D (5 bases). The CDR3 spans 15 residues. CDR1 and CDR2 (germline): SGHDN, FVKESK. V lost 1 base to trimming and J lost 7 bases, with 11 bases between them.

The gene calls are TRBV30 and TRBJ1-5, with 9 nucleotides matching TRBD1. The CDR3 totals 13 residues. After removal of 6 bases from V and 5 bases from J, the junction contained 5 bases not matched to a gene. The germline CDR1 and CDR2 sequences are GTSNPN and SVGIG (reference sequence). As DNA, the CDR3 is TGTGCCTGTTCCAGGACAGGGGATCAGCCCCAGCATTTT. Its protein product is CACSRTGDQPQHF.

The CDR3 is CASSQGAYGYTF. The CDR3 DNA reads as TGTGCCAGCAGCCAGGGGGCATATGGCTACACCTTC. The chain uses TRBV12-3 or TRBV12-4 and TRBJ1-2; 8 nucleotides agree with TRBD1. The CDR3 spans 12 residues. V dropped 6 bases and J dropped 5; count of bases not matched to a gene: 2.

The chain couples TRBV19 to TRBJ1-5; tentative D call: TRBD1 (5 bases). This CDR3 is built from 15 residues. V was trimmed by 0 bases and J by 7 bases, leaving 13 bases between them. CDR1 is LNHDA, CDR2 SQIVND, per germline (reference sequence). The DNA of the CDR3 is TGTGCCAGTAGTATAGAGGCAGGGCGAGAGCAGCCCCAGCATTTT. Its translation: CASSIEAGREQPQHF.

The CDR3, as DNA: TGCGCCAGCAGCTTGGGCGGGGGCCCCTCCAATGGGGTGGAGACCCAGTACTTC. Its protein is CASSLGGGPSNGVETQYF. This sequence joins TRBV5-1 and TRBJ2-5, with D possibly being TRBD2 (7 bases). V shed 0 bases and J shed 5 bases, with 23 bases lying between them. CDR3 length equals 18 residues. The germline V gene has CDR1 SGHRS and CDR2 YFSETQ.

A few counts support this clone. J is TRBJ1-4 and V is TRBV19; D is unresolved. CDR3 length equals 14 residues. The V end was cut by 7 bases, the J end by 0 bases, with 9 bases between. Germline values: CDR1 LNHDA, CDR2 SQIVND (reference sequence). This CDR3 reads CASKEESTNEKLFF. CDR3 in DNA: TGTGCCAGTAAGGAGGAGTCAACTAATGAAAAACTGTTTTTT.